This T cell receptor (beta chain) was retrieved from a study of blood T cell repertoires in COVID-19. Per the study methods: It was from reference gene primer amplification that nucleated cell counts were estimated. The protocol was immunoSEQ multiplex PCR, while the TCRdb copy is restricted to in-frame clones and leaves out a portion. The DNA was the basis for D and trimming; V, J and clone size are from that table. The sample consists of 310,000 or so clones, roughly 90% of them appearing once. Germline loops: CDR1 SEHNR, CDR2 FQNEAQ (reference sequence). The CDR3 length is 15 residues. Trimming removed 2 bases from V and 5 bases from J, with 13 bases in between.

This chain connects TRBV7-9 to TRBJ1-5, with TRBD1 as a possible D gene (5 bases). Sequenced material: PBMCs or T cells enriched from blood (not recorded which). This receptor was taken from a woman younger than 30 with acute COVID-19. CDR3 amino acids: CASSLSGDRYQPQHF. The DNA for the CDR3 is TGTGCCAGCAGCTTATCGGGGGATCGGTATCAGCCCCAGCATTTT. The full variable domain, its missing parts supplied by reference TRBV7-9 and TRBJ1-5, is DTGVSQNPRHKITKRGQNVTFRCDPISEHNRLYWYRQTLGQGPEFLTYFQNEAQLEKSRLLSDRFSAERPKGSFSTLEIQRTEQGDSAMYLCASSLSGDRYQPQHFGDGTRLSIL.